The 19 T cell receptor beta chains reported below all come from one sample, sequenced in a study of T cells in Graves' hyperthyroidism and ophthalmopathy. RNA transcripts were the template for amplifying TCR beta CDR3 regions. When the TCR CDR3 underwent first-round RT-PCR, the HTBI primer set was used. TCRdb reanalysed the multiplex PCR reads using MiXCR and keeps one entry per CDR3 protein. Altogether around 340,000 distinct CDR3 sequences are present, about 14% being singletons, with the ten largest covering approximately 23%. Material for sequencing was blood. The origin of the receptors is a woman under 40 with Graves' hyperthyroidism.

V gene TRBV14 combines with J gene TRBJ1-1, with 8 bases matching TRBD1. In germline, CDR1 is SGHDN, CDR2 FVKESK. With V trimmed by 1 base and J by 5 bases, 3 bases remained unmatched. There are 14 residues in the CDR3. The CDR3 nucleotides are TGTGCCAGCAGCCAAGTTACAGGGGGGACTGAAGCTTTCTTT. Translating gives CASSQVTGGTEAFF.

The chain recombines TRBV18 with TRBJ2-1; D remains unclear. Germline-derived CDR1 and CDR2 are KGHSH and LQKENI. This CDR3 is 13 amino acids long. V was pared by 2 bases and J by 6 bases, with 8 bases between. The DNA for the CDR3 is TGTGCCAGCTCACCAAGTCGTACCAATGAGCAGTTCTTC. Its protein is CASSPSRTNEQFF.

This clonotype was found many times. This sequence joins TRBV2 and TRBJ1-5; no clear D gene. V gave up 1 base and J gave up 4 bases, with 20 bases separating them. This CDR3 is 18 amino acids long. The germline V gene encodes CDR1 SNHLY and CDR2 FYNNEI. CDR3 in amino acids: CASSEGTAGAIVNQPQHF. Here the CDR3 DNA reads TGTGCCAGCAGTGAAGGCACTGCCGGCGCCATAGTTAATCAGCCCCAGCATTTT.

In this sample, this clonotype turned up a few times. V gene TRBV14 combines with J gene TRBJ2-1, with no clear D. Germline lookup yields CDR1 SGHDN and CDR2 FVKESK. The length of the CDR3 is 11 residues. Trimming stripped 3 bases from V and 12 bases from J, with 9 bases between. In DNA, the CDR3 is TGTGCCAGCAGCCACTCGACATTGCAGTTCTTC. Encoded protein: CASSHSTLQFF.

The chain recombines TRBV14 with TRBJ2-2, with 8 bases identical to TRBD2. The CDR3 extends over 17 amino acids. V lost 3 bases and J lost 3; bases outside the gene matches: 9. Germline V gives CDR1 SGHDN, CDR2 FVKESK. CDR3 in amino acids: CASSQPQRGRHTGELFF. The CDR3 region has the DNA TGTGCCAGCAGCCAGCCCCAGCGGGGGCGGCACACCGGGGAGCTGTTTTTT.

In its sample, this clonotype was seen many times. The V call is TRBV20-1, the J call TRBJ2-3; 9 positions match TRBD1. Germline V gene lookup returns CDR1 DFQATT and CDR2 SNEGSKA (reference sequence). The V segment lost 3 bases and the J segment 2 bases; nucleotides outside the gene matches: 15. This CDR3 is 18 amino acids long. This chain's CDR3 is CSARRVGPGTGSTDTQYF. The DNA for the CDR3 is TGCAGTGCTAGGAGGGTCGGGCCCGGGACAGGGTCCACAGATACGCAGTATTTT.

In DNA, the CDR3 is TGTGCCACCAGTGATCGGACAGGGTTCCAGCCCCAGCATTTT. It is translated as CATSDRTGFQPQHF. The genes are TRBV24-1 and TRBJ1-5, with TRBD1 matching over 8 bases. CDR1 KGHDR and CDR2 SFDVKD come from the germline V gene. This CDR3 is 14 amino acids long. Trimming took 3 bases from V and 7 from J; bases not matched to a gene: 4.

Note on this clonotype: Possible read error: a much larger clone is one base away. V usage is TRBV24-1 and J usage is TRBJ1-1; D not certain. Trimming stripped 7 bases from V and 3 bases from J, with 8 bases between. This CDR3 is 12 amino acids long. Germline assignment: CDR1 KGHDR and CDR2 SFDVKD. CDR3 bases: TGTGCCACCAGCGGAGAGGACACTGAAGCTTTCTTT. Translation: CATSGEDTEAFF.

The chain couples TRBV12-3 or TRBV12-4 to TRBJ1-3; 10 bases are shared with TRBD1. The CDR3 length is 16 residues. Losses at the gene ends were 2 bases for V and 6 bases for J; bases not matched to a gene: 7. Written as DNA, the CDR3 is TGTGCCAGCAGTTTACAGTTCGGGACAGGGGTAAACACCATATATTTT. Encoded protein: CASSLQFGTGVNTIYF.

This clonotype has a count of ten or more. This chain connects TRBV28 to TRBJ1-5; tentatively, D is TRBD1 (5 bases). V was clipped by 8 bases and J by 7 bases, with 18 bases between them. The germline V gene has CDR1 MDHEN and CDR2 SYDVKM. The CDR3 consists of 14 residues. The CDR3 bases are TGTGCCAGCCAAAGGGGCGGAGTTGTGCAGCCCCAGCATTTT. Its translation is CASQRGGVVQPQHF. The full variable domain, in which reference TRBV28 and TRBJ1-5 provide the parts outside the CDR3, is DVKVTQSSRYLVKRTGEKVFLECVQDMDHENMFWYRQDPGLGLRLIYFSYDVKMKEKGDIPEGYSVSREKKERFSLILESASTNQTSMYLCASQRGGVVQPQHFGDGTRLSIL.

The V and J genes are TRBV27 and TRBJ1-5; D might be TRBD1 (5 bases). V was trimmed by 1 base and J by 6 bases, leaving 10 bases between them. The germline V gene has CDR1 MNHEY and CDR2 SMNVEV (reference sequence). The CDR3 has 14 amino acids. CDR3 DNA: TGTGCCAGCAGTTTATTGGGCGGGACTCAGCCCCAGCATTTT. Translation gives CASSLLGGTQPQHF.

This clonotype was seen at least ten times. This chain links TRBV10-3 with TRBJ2-7; TRBD1 agrees at 11 bases. CDR3 size: 13 residues. The V gene end was trimmed by 11 bases and the J gene end by 3 bases; junction bases not matched to a gene: 6. Germline CDR1 ENHRY, CDR2 SYGVKD. Written as DNA, the CDR3 is TGTGCCGTCCGGACAGGGGGCCTCTACGAGCAGTACTTC. Translating it yields CAVRTGGLYEQYF.

This clonotype was counted at least ten times. The chain recombines TRBV7-2 with TRBJ1-5; D is unclear. The CDR3 is 15 amino acids. Trimming left V 0 bases short and J 7 bases short, with 13 bases between. Germline loops: CDR1 SGHTA, CDR2 FQGNSA. The CDR3 DNA is TGTGCCAGCAGCTTAGCGCTGGTCGGTGGCCAGCCCCAGCATTTT. Translation gives CASSLALVGGQPQHF.

This clonotype was recorded many times. This CDR3 reads CASSLTPGELFF. In DNA form, the CDR3 reads TGTGCCAGCAGCTTAACACCAGGGGAGCTGTTTTTT. The genes are TRBV7-3 and TRBJ2-2, with D hard to call. The length of the CDR3 is 12 residues. V was shortened by 0 bases and J by 8 bases, with 4 bases between the two germline ends. CDR1 and CDR2 (germline): SGHTA, FQGTGA.

This clonotype was recorded at least ten times. The chain is built from TRBV2 and TRBJ2-7, with D unclear. V dropped 4 bases and J dropped 2 bases, with 6 bases sitting between them. The CDR3 is 12 amino acids. Germline V gene sequence: CDR1 SNHLY, CDR2 FYNNEI. The CDR3: CASSVQAYEQYF. CDR3 nucleotides: TGTGCCAGCAGTGTGCAGGCCTACGAGCAGTACTTC.

This clonotype was counted a few times. Being one base from a much bigger clone, this may be a read error. The rearrangement joins TRBV28 to TRBJ1-1; D gene uncertain. The V gene's germline CDR1 is MDHEN and CDR2 SYDVKM. V dropped 3 bases and J dropped 6 bases, with 17 bases sitting between them. The CDR3 length is 15 residues. CDR3 sequence: CASSFRFSLHAEAFF. The CDR3 bases are TGTGCCAGCAGTTTTCGGTTTAGTCTCCACGCTGAAGCTTTCTTT.

This clonotype was seen more than once but under ten times. The V and J genes are TRBV5-6 and TRBJ2-5; 15 nucleotides line up with TRBD2. In germline, CDR1 is SGHDT, CDR2 YYEEEE. With V trimmed by 7 bases and J by 4 bases, 8 bases remained unmatched. The length of the CDR3 is 16 residues. The CDR3 DNA is TGTGCCAGCGCTCCCGGGACTAGCGGGAGGCGAGAGACCCAGTACTTC. Translating it yields CASAPGTSGRRETQYF.

This clonotype showed up many times. The CDR3 DNA reads as TGTGCCAGCAGCTTAGGAATCCCCCAGACCCAGTACTTC. Its translation: CASSLGIPQTQYF. The chain joins TRBV11-2 to TRBJ2-5; D not certain. Germline CDR1 SGHAT, CDR2 FQNNGV. V was trimmed by 1 base and J by 6 bases, leaving 9 bases between them. The CDR3 is 13 amino acids. Complete variable domain (other parts from reference TRBV11-2 and TRBJ2-5): EAGVAQSPRYKIIEKRQSVAFWCNPISGHATLYWYQQILGQGPKLLIQFQNNGVVDDSQLPKDRFSAERLKGVDSTLKIQPAKLEDSAVYLCASSLGIPQTQYFGPGTRLLVL.

This clonotype occurred many times. This chain joins TRBV11-1 and TRBJ2-5, with 10 positions matching TRBD1. J gave up 6 bases and V 4 bases, and 5 bases lay outside the gene matches. Germline lookup yields CDR1 SGHAT and CDR2 FQDESV (reference sequence). The CDR3 has 14 residues. The CDR3 region is CASSYDRGLKTQYF. The CDR3, as DNA: TGTGCCAGCAGCTACGACAGGGGGCTGAAGACCCAGTACTTC.